The present T cell receptor beta chain was sequenced within a study of control samples from healthy donors and cancer patients. Libraries were prepared by immunoSEQ multiplex PCR; TCRdb keeps only in-frame clonotypes and omits some of them. The repertoire holds around 140,000 clones, with around 92% as singletons. A note on this clone: This specimen includes other DNA sequences encoding the same CDR3.

The sample taken for sequencing was blood. The TCR sequence derives from a man aged 25 to 40 in good health.

CDR3 region: CASSLDSNQPQHF. The CDR3 DNA reads TGTGCCAGCAGTTTAGACAGTAATCAGCCCCAGCATTTT. The rearrangement uses TRBV27 and TRBJ1-5; a weak D match, TRBD1 (5 bases). Germline lookup yields CDR1 MNHEY and CDR2 SMNVEV (reference sequence). The ends were cut back, 2 bases at V and 4 bases at J, with 6 bases in the middle. The CDR3 contains 13 residues.